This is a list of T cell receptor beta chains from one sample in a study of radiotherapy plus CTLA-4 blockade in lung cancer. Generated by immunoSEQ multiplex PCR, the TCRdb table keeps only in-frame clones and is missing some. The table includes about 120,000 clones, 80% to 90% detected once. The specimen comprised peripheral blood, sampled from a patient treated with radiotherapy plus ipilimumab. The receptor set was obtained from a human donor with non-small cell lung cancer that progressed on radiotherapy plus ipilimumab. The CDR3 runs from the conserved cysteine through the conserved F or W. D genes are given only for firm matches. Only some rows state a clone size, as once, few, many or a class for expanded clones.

CASSEALGRANTEAFF,TGTGCCAGCAGTGAAGCCTTGGGACGGGCGAACACTGAAGCTTTCTTT,TRBJ1-1,TRBV6-1,-,-
CASSPKPGQGVDQPQHF,TGCGCCAGCAGCCCCAAGCCCGGACAGGGAGTTGATCAGCCCCAGCATTTT,TRBJ1-5,TRBV4-1,TRBD1,-
CASSLSRLTSYNEQFF,TGTGCCAGCAGCTTGAGCAGACTAACCTCCTACAATGAGCAGTTCTTC,TRBJ2-1,TRBV11-2,-,-
CSATPGETQYF,TGCAGTGCTACACCAGGCGAGACCCAGTACTTC,TRBJ2-5,TRBV20-1,-,-
CASRTSGAGADTQYF,TGTGCCAGTAGGACTAGCGGGGCAGGGGCAGATACGCAGTATTTT,TRBJ2-3,TRBV19,TRBD2,once
CASRAPLAGPYEQYF,TGTGCCAGCAGGGCCCCGCTAGCGGGACCCTACGAGCAGTACTTC,TRBJ2-7,TRBV6-1,TRBD2,-
CASSVGGSGMGAPSYEQYF,TGTGCCAGCAGCGTAGGTGGTAGCGGGATGGGGGCCCCGTCCTACGAGCAGTACTTC,TRBJ2-7,TRBV9,TRBD2,-
CASSPFTSYNEQFF,TGTGCCAGCAGTCCTTTTACGTCCTACAATGAGCAGTTCTTC,TRBJ2-1,TRBV2,-,-
CASSFGTGSIFYEQYF,TGCGCCAGCAGCTTCGGTACAGGGTCCATATTCTACGAGCAGTACTTC,TRBJ2-7,TRBV5-1,-,-
CASSSQQGGNQPQHF,TGTGCCAGCAGCTCACAACAGGGTGGCAATCAGCCCCAGCATTTT,TRBJ1-5,TRBV28,-,once
CASTRTGLAGLTLTNTGELFF,TGTGCCAGTACTAGAACGGGACTAGCGGGACTAACCCTAACGAATACCGGGGAGCTGTTTTTT,TRBJ2-2,TRBV19,TRBD2,-
CASSPAPQGLGQPQHF,TGTGCCAGCTCACCCGCGCCTCAGGGGCTCGGTCAGCCCCAGCATTTT,TRBJ1-5,TRBV18,-,few
CASSPPGQGTGGGYTF,TGTGCCAGCTCACCACCGGGCCAGGGGACGGGTGGTGGCTACACCTTC,TRBJ1-2,TRBV18,-,once
CASSLRPTGVVDQPQHF,TGTGCCAGCAGTTTACGTCCCACAGGGGTGGTGGACCAGCCCCAGCATTTT,TRBJ1-5,TRBV28,TRBD1,-
CASSLTPAGSRETQYF,TGTGCCAGCAGTTTGACCCCCGCCGGGTCTAGGGAGACCCAGTACTTC,TRBJ2-5,TRBV27,-,-
CASSVWGKETQYF,TGTGCCAGCAGTGTGTGGGGGAAAGAGACCCAGTACTTC,TRBJ2-5,TRBV27,-,once
CASSQPGTELYEQYF,TGCGCCAGCAGCCAACCTGGGACAGAGCTTTACGAGCAGTACTTC,TRBJ2-7,TRBV4-1,TRBD1,-
CASSFSGGTYEQYF,TGTGCCAGCAGCTTTTCAGGGGGGACCTACGAGCAGTACTTC,TRBJ2-7,TRBV2,-,once
CASSNRESYEQYF,TGTGCCAGCAGCAACAGGGAGTCCTACGAGCAGTACTTC,TRBJ2-7,TRBV2,-,-
CASSAAGANQPQHF,TGTGCCAGCAGTGCCGCGGGGGCGAATCAGCCCCAGCATTTT,TRBJ1-5,TRBV6-1,-,-
CASSLWDNEQFF,TGTGCCAGCAGCTTATGGGACAATGAGCAGTTCTTC,TRBJ2-1,TRBV5-6,-,-
CAWSAPTGSCQPQHF,TGTGCCTGGAGTGCCCCCACGGGGAGTTGTCAGCCCCAGCATTTT,TRBJ1-5,TRBV30,-,few
CASSSRGAGGPRTDTQYF,TGCGCCAGCAGCTCACGGGGGGCGGGAGGGCCCCGCACAGATACGCAGTATTTT,TRBJ2-3,TRBV5-1,TRBD2,-
CASSLTGAEANYGYTF,TGTGCCAGCAGCTTAACGGGGGCAGAAGCTAACTATGGCTACACCTTC,TRBJ1-2,TRBV11-1,-,-
CASTTDRVGNTIYF,TGTGCCAGCACTACCGACAGGGTCGGGAACACCATATATTTT,TRBJ1-3,TRBV6-1,TRBD1,-
CASSPIPTNGNTIYF,TGTGCCAGCTCACCTATACCCACCAATGGAAACACCATATATTTT,TRBJ1-3,TRBV18,-,-
CASSLGGGAGTDTQYF,TGCGCCAGCAGCTTGGGTGGCGGCGCCGGCACAGATACGCAGTATTTT,TRBJ2-3,TRBV5-1,-,-
CASSPSGEGYTF,TGTGCCAGCAGTCCTTCAGGGGAGGGCTACACCTTC,TRBJ1-2,TRBV28,-,-
CSVDRLAGAGETQYF,TGCAGCGTTGACCGACTAGCGGGAGCAGGAGAGACCCAGTACTTC,TRBJ2-5,TRBV29-1,TRBD2,-
CASSMAGTEAFF,TGTGCCAGTAGTATGGCAGGGACTGAAGCTTTCTTT,TRBJ1-1,TRBV19,-,-
CASSLEGTNQPQHF,TGCGCCAGCAGCTTGGAGGGGACCAATCAGCCCCAGCATTTT,TRBJ1-5,TRBV5-1,-,-
CASSDLSGNPGELFF,TGTGCCAGCAGTGATCTTTCTGGGAACCCCGGGGAGCTGTTTTTT,TRBJ2-2,TRBV6-4,-,-
CASKVNSGSFYEQFF,TGTGCCAGCAAGGTGAATAGCGGGAGTTTTTATGAGCAGTTCTTC,TRBJ2-1,TRBV2,TRBD2,-
CTSSQEPGMAYNEQFF,TGCACCAGCAGCCAAGAGCCGGGGATGGCCTACAATGAGCAGTTCTTC,TRBJ2-1,TRBV1,-,-
CASSPGTSGHNEQFF,TGTGCCAGCTCACCAGGGACTAGTGGGCACAATGAGCAGTTCTTC,TRBJ2-1,TRBV18,TRBD2,-
CSVDPPGGWETQYF,TGCAGCGTTGACCCCCCGGGTGGGTGGGAGACCCAGTACTTC,TRBJ2-5,TRBV29-1,-,-
CASIAAGLSRNEQFF,TGTGCCAGCATAGCCGCTGGGTTGTCGCGCAATGAGCAGTTCTTC,TRBJ2-1,TRBV2,-,-
CARSFSPPANEQFF,TGTGCCAGAAGCTTCTCCCCCCCGGCAAATGAGCAGTTCTTC,TRBJ2-1,TRBV5-3,-,many
CASSFRWSYEQYF,TGTGCCAGCAGCTTTCGATGGTCCTACGAGCAGTACTTC,TRBJ2-7,TRBV5-6,-,-
CASSPLRQYGQTRSGNTIYF,TGTGCCAGCTCACCATTGCGTCAGTATGGACAAACGCGCTCTGGAAACACCATATATTTT,TRBJ1-3,TRBV18,-,-
CAWSVLASTDTQYF,TGTGCCTGGAGTGTGTTAGCAAGCACAGATACGCAGTATTTT,TRBJ2-3,TRBV30,-,-
CASEGGLPTQYF,TGTGCCAGCGAGGGGGGACTCCCGACGCAGTATTTT,TRBJ2-3,TRBV6-1,-,-
CASSYSTNNYGYTF,TGTGCCAGCAGTTACTCGACAAACAACTATGGCTACACCTTC,TRBJ1-2,TRBV6-5,-,-
CASSSPGVQETQYF,TGTGCCAGCAGTTCCCCGGGGGTGCAAGAGACCCAGTACTTC,TRBJ2-5,TRBV27,-,-
CASSYADRMNTEAFF,TGTGCCAGCAGTTACGCTGACAGAATGAACACTGAAGCTTTCTTT,TRBJ1-1,TRBV6-5,-,-
CASSQDGRGRGGFF,TGCGCCAGCAGCCAAGACGGCCGCGGAAGGGGGGGGTTCTTC,TRBJ2-1,TRBV4-1,-,-
CASSLRSGMPYNEQFF,TGCGCCAGCAGCTTACGTAGCGGGATGCCCTACAATGAGCAGTTCTTC,TRBJ2-1,TRBV5-1,TRBD2,-
CASSQGPLAFF,TGTGCCAGCAGCCAAGGCCCCCTGGCTTTCTTT,TRBJ1-1,TRBV14,-,few
CASSQRTATDTQYF,TGTGCCAGCAGCCAAAGGACAGCCACAGATACGCAGTATTTT,TRBJ2-3,TRBV11-3,-,-
CASRGGQGAGYGYTF,TGTGCCAGCAGGGGAGGACAGGGGGCGGGCTATGGCTACACCTTC,TRBJ1-2,TRBV6-1,TRBD1,-
CASSPPSGANVLTF,TGCGCCAGCAGCCCCCCCTCTGGGGCCAACGTCCTGACTTTC,TRBJ2-6,TRBV5-1,-,-
CASSLAGDTEAFF,TGTGCCAGCAGCTTAGCGGGAGACACTGAAGCTTTCTTT,TRBJ1-1,TRBV7-9,-,-
CASSAGASWTEAFF,TGTGCCAGTAGTGCAGGGGCGAGTTGGACTGAAGCTTTCTTT,TRBJ1-1,TRBV19,-,-
CAISEGRGLGQYF,TGTGCCATCAGTGAGGGGAGGGGGCTTGGACAGTACTTC,TRBJ2-7,TRBV10-3,-,few